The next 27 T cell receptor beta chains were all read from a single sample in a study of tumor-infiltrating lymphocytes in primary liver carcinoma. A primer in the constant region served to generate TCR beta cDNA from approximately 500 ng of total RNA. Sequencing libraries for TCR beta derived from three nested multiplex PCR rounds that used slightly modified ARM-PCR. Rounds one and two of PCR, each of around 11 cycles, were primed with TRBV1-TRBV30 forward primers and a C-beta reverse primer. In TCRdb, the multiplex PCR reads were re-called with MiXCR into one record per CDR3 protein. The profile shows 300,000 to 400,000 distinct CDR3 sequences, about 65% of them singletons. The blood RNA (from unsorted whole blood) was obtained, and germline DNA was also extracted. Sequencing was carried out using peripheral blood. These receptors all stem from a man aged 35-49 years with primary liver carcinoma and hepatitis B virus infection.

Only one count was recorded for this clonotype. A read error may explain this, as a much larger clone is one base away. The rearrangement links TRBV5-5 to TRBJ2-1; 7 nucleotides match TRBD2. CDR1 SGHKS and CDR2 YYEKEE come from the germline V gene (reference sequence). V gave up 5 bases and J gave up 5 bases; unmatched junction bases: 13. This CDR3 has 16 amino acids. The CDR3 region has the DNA TGTGCCAGCAGGAACGGACTAGTGGGAGCCCACAATGAGCAGTTCTTC. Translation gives CASRNGLVGAHNEQFF.

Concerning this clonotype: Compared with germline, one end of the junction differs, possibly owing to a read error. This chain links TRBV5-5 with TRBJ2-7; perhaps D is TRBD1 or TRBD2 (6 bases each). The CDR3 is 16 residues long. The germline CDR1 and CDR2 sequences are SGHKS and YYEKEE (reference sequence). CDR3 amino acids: CTSSLGLEGEAYEQYF. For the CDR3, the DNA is TGTACCAGCAGCTTGGGTTTGGAGGGGGAGGCATACGAGCAGTACTTC.

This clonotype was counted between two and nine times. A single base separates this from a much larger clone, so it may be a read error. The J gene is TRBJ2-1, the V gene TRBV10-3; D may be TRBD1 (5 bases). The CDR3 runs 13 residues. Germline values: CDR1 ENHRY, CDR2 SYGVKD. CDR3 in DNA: TGTGCCATCAGTGAGGGGGCGTACAATGAGCAGCTCTTC. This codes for CAISEGAYNEQLF.

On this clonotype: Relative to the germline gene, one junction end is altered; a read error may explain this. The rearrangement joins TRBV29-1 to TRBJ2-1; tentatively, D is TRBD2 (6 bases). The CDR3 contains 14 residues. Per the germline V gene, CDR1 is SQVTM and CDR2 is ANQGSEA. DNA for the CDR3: TGCAGCGTGCGGACTTGCGGGAAGCCCAATGAGCAGTCCTTC. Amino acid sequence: CSVRTCGKPNEQSF.

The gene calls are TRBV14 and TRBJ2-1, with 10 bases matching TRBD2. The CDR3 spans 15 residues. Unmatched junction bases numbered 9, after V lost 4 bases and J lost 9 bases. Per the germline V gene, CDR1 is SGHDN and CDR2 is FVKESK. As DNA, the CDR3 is TGTGCCAGCAGCCTAATAGCGGGAGGTAAGAGTGAGCAGTTCTTC. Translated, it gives CASSLIAGGKSEQFF.

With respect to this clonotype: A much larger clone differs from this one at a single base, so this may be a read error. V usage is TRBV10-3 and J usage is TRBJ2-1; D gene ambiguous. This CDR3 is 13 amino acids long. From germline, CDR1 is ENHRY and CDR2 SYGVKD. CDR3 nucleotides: TGTGCCATCACCCAAGGGTTCGACAATGAGCAGCTCTTC. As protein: CAITQGFDNEQLF.

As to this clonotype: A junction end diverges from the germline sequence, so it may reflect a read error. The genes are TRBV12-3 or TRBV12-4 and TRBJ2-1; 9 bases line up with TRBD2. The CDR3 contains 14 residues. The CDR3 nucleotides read TGTGCCAGCACTCTGACTAGCGGAGTCAATGAGCAGTTATTC. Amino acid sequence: CASTLTSGVNEQLF.

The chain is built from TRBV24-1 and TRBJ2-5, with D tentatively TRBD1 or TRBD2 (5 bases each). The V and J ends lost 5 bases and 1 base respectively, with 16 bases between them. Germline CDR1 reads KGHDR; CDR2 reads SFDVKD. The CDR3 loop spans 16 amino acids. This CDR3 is CATSAGDLRVQETQYF. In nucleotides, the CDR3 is TGTGCCACCAGTGCCGGGGACCTGAGGGTCCAAGAGACCCAGTACTTC.

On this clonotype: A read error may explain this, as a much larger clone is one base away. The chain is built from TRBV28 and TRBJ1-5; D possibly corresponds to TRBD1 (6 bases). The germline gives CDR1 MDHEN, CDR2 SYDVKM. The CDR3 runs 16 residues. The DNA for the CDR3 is TGTACCAGCAGTTTCACCGACAACAGGGGCAATCAGCCCCAGCATTTT. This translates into CTSSFTDNRGNQPQHF.

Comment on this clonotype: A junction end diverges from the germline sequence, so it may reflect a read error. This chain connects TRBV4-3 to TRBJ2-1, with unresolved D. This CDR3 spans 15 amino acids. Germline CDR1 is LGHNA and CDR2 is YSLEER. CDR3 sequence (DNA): TGCGCCAGCAGCCTGGGCAGTGGCTCCTACAATGAGCAGCTCTTC. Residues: CASSLGSGSYNEQLF.

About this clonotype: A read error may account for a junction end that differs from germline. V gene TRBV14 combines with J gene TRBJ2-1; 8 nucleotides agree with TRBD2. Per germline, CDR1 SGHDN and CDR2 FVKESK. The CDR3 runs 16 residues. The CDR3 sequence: CASSQASGLPRDELFF. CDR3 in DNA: TGTGCCAGCAGCCAAGCTAGCGGGCTTCCTCGGGATGAGCTGTTCTTC.

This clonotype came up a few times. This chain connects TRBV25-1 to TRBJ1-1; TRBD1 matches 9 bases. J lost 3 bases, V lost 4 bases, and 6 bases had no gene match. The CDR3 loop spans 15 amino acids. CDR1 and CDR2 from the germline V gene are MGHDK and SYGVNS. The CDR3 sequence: CASSGGQGPYTEAFF. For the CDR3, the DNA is TGTGCCAGCAGTGGAGGACAGGGGCCTTACACTGAAGCTTTCTTT. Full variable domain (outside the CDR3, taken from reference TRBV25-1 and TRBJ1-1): EADIYQTPRYLVIGTGKKITLECSQTMGHDKMYWYQQDPGMELHLIHYSYGVNSTEKGDLSSESTVSRIRTEHFPLTLESARPSHTSQYLCASSGGQGPYTEAFFGQGTRLTVV.

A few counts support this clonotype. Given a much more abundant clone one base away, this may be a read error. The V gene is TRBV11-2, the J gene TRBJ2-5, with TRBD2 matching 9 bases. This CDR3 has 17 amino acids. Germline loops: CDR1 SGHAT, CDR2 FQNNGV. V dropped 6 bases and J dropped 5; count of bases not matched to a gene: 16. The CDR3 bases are TGTGCCAGCAGAGGAAGTCGCGGCGGGAGGGCCGGGGAGACCCAGTACTTC. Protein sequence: CASRGSRGGRAGETQYF.

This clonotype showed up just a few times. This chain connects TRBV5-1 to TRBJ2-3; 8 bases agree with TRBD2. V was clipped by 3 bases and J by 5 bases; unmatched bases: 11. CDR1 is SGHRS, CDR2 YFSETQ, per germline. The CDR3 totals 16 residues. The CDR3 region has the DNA TGCGCCAGCAGCTCTGGTCACGGGAGGGCCCAAGATACGCAGTATTTT. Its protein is CASSSGHGRAQDTQYF.

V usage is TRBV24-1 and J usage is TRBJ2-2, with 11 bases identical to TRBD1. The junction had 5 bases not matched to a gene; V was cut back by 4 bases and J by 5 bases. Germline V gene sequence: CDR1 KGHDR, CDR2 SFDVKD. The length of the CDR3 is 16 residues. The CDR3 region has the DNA TGTGCCACCAGTGACCCCGGGACAGGGGGAACCGGGGAGCTGTTTTTT. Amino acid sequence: CATSDPGTGGTGELFF.

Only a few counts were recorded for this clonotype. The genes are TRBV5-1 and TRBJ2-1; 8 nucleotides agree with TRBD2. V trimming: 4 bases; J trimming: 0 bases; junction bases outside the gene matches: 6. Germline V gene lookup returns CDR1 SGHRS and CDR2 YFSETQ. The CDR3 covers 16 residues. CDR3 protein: CASSVTTSGSYNEQFF. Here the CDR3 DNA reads TGCGCCAGCAGCGTCACTACTAGCGGCTCCTACAATGAGCAGTTCTTC.

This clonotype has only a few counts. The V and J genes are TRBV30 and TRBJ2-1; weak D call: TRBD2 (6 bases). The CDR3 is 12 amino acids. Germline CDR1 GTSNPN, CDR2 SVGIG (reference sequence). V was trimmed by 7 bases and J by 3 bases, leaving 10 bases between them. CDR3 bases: TGTGCCTTCCGGGAGAGCTACAATGAGCAGTTCTTC. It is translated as CAFRESYNEQFF. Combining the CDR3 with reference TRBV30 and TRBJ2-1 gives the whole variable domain SQTIHQWPATLVQPVGSPLSLECTVEGTSNPNLYWYRQAAGRGLQLLFYSVGIGQISSEVPQNLSASRPQDRQFILSSKKLLLSDSGFYLCAFRESYNEQFFGPGTRLTVL.

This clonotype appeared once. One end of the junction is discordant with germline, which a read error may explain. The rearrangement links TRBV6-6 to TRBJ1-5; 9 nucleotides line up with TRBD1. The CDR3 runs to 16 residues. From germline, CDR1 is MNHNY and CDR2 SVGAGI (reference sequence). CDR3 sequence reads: CVSSLQGAWNNQPQHF. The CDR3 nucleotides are TGTGTCAGCAGCCTACAGGGGGCATGGAACAATCAGCCCCAGCATTTT.

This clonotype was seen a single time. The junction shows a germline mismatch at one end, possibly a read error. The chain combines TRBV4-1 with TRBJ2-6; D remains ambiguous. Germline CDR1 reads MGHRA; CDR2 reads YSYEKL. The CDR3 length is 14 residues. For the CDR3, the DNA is TGCGCCAGCAACCAAGGCCCTGGGGCCAACGTCCTGACTTTC. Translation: CASNQGPGANVLTF.

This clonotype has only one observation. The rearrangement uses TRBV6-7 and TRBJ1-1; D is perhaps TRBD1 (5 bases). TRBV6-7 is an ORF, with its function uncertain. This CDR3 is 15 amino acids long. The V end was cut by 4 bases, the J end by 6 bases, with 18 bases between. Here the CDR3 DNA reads TGTGCCAGCAGTTCCGGGGGGGATTTGGGAGCTGAAGCTTTCTTT. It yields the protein CASSSGGDLGAEAFF.

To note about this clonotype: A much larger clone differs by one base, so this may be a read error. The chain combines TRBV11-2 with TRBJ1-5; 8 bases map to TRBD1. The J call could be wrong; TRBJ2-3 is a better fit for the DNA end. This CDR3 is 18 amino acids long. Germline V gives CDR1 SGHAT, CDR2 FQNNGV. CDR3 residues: CASSSKGHRQGINQPQYF. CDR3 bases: TGTGCCAGCAGTTCTAAAGGACACCGACAGGGGATCAATCAGCCCCAGTATTTT.

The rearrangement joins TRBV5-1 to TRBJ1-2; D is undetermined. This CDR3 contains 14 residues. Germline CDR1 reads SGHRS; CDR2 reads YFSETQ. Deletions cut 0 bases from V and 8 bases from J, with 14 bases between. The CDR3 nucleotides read TGCGCCAGCAGCTTGGGTGAAGGGCTTGGGGGCTACACCTTC. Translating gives CASSLGEGLGGYTF.

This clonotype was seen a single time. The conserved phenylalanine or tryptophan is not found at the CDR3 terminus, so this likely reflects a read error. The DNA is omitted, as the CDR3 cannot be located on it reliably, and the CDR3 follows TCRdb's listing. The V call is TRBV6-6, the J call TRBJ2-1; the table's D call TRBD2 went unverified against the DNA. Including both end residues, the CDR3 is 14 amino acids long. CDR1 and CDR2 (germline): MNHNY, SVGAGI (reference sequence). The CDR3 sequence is CAVGAGGIHNEKFL.

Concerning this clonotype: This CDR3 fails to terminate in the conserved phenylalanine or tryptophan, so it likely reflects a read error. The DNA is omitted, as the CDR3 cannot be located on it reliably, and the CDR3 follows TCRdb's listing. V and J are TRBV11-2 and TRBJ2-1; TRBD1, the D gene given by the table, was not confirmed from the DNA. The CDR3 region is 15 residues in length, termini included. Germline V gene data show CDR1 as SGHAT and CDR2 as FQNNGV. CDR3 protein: CGISLEGGGNNERFI.

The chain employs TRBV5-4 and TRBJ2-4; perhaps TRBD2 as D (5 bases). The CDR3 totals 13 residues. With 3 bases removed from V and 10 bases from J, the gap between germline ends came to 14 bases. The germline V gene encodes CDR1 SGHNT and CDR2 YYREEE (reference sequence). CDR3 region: CASSSDYSYIQYF. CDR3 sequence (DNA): TGTGCCAGCAGCTCCGACTACAGTTATATTCAGTACTTC.

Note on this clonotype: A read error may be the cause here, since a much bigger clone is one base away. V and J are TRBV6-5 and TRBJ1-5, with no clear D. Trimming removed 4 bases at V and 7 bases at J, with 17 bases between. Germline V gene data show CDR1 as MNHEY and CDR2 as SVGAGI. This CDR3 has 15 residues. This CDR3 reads CASSLADGLGQPQHF. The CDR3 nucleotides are TGTGCCAGCAGTTTAGCGGACGGATTGGGACAGCCCCAGCATTTT.

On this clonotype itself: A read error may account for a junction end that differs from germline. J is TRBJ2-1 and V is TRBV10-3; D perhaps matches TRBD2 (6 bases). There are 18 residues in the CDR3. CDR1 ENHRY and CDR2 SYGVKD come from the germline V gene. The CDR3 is CASSYPSIGPSVVNEQFF. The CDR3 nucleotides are TGTGCCAGCAGTTACCCGAGCATCGGGCCTAGCGTTGTCAATGAGCAGTTCTTC.